Following are 20 T cell receptor beta chains from one sample sequenced in a study of graft-versus-host responses after intestinal transplantation. TCRdb's copy holds only in-frame clones and misses some; the assay was immunoSEQ multiplex PCR. The sample consists of around 7,700 clones, 75% of them appearing once. Intraepithelial and lamina propria lymphocytes were isolated from graft specimens. The sample here was ileum tissue, taken 226 days after intestinal transplant. The receptors shown here come from a human patient who received an intestinal transplant, so some T cells may come from the graft donor.

This clone was detected only a few times. The chain employs TRBV29-1 and TRBJ2-7, with 8 positions matching TRBD1. This CDR3 has 12 residues. V lost 4 bases, J lost 2 bases, and 1 base stayed unmatched. The germline CDR1 and CDR2 sequences are SQVTM and ANQGSEA. The CDR3 protein is CSVGDRPYEQYF. The CDR3 DNA is TGCAGCGTTGGGGACAGGCCCTACGAGCAGTACTTC.

The chain carries TRBV14 and TRBJ1-1, with D unclear. This CDR3 spans 12 amino acids. V was trimmed by 0 bases and J by 11 bases, leaving 10 bases between them. CDR1 and CDR2 from the germline V gene are SGHDN and FVKESK. Here the CDR3 DNA reads TGTGCCAGCAGCCAAGATCGCGGTAGGGCTTTCTTT. Its translation: CASSQDRGRAFF. Full variable domain (remainder filled in from reference TRBV14 and TRBJ1-1): EAGVTQFPSHSVIEKGQTVTLRCDPISGHDNLYWYRRVMGKEIKFLLHFVKESKQDESGMPNNRFLAERTGGTYSTLKVQPAELEDSGVYFCASSQDRGRAFFGQGTRLTVV.

The V gene is TRBV6-1, the J gene TRBJ1-1, with 8 bases matching TRBD1. CDR3 size: 14 residues. Germline V gene data show CDR1 as MNHNS and CDR2 as SASEGT. Unmatched junction bases numbered 6, after V lost 4 bases and J lost 5 bases. CDR3 amino acids: CASSAGQGGTEAFF. The CDR3 DNA reads TGTGCCAGCAGTGCAGGACAGGGAGGAACTGAAGCTTTCTTT.

This clone appeared a few times. This chain links TRBV2 with TRBJ2-7; D may be TRBD1 (6 bases). CDR1 SNHLY and CDR2 FYNNEI come from the germline V gene. Trimming left V 2 bases short and J 4 bases short, with 6 bases between. The CDR3 contains 12 residues. CDR3: CASSERGYEQYF. The CDR3 nucleotides read TGTGCCAGCAGTGAAAGGGGGTACGAGCAGTACTTC.

J is TRBJ2-3 and V is TRBV5-1, with a tentative D call TRBD2 (5 bases). The CDR3 has 17 residues. CDR1 is SGHRS, CDR2 YFSETQ, per germline. Trimming shortened V by 3 bases and J by 2 bases, and 19 bases separated the two germline ends. The CDR3 region is CASSSTQNSAPTDTQYF. CDR3 coding DNA: TGCGCCAGCAGCTCGACCCAAAATAGCGCTCCCACAGATACGCAGTATTTT.

The V call is TRBV7-9, the J call TRBJ1-2, with unresolved D. Germline V gives CDR1 SEHNR, CDR2 FQNEAQ (reference sequence). V was cut by 5 bases and J by 1 base, with 8 bases left in between. The CDR3 has 13 residues. CDR3 in amino acids: CASSPTYNYGYTF. The CDR3 nucleotides are TGTGCCAGCAGCCCAACATATAACTATGGCTACACCTTC.

V gene TRBV4-1 combines with J gene TRBJ1-2, with 8 bases fitting TRBD1. The CDR3 runs 13 residues. Germline V lookup: CDR1 MGHRA, CDR2 YSYEKL. Trimming took 1 base from V and 8 from J; bases not matched to a gene: 3. The CDR3 protein is CASSQGTGYGYTF. CDR3 DNA sequence: TGCGCCAGCAGCCAAGGGACAGGGTACGGCTACACCTTC.

This clone was counted between two and nine times. The CDR3 DNA follows: TGCGCCAGCAGCGTCAGCTCGGAGGGAGAGCAGTACTTC. It codes for CASSVSSEGEQYF. The chain is built from TRBV5-1 and TRBJ2-7; a weak D match, TRBD2 (6 bases). The germline V gene has CDR1 SGHRS and CDR2 YFSETQ. This CDR3 contains 13 residues. Trimming removed 4 bases from V and 7 bases from J, with 15 bases in between.

The J gene is TRBJ1-5, the V gene TRBV28; 7 bases agree with TRBD1. The trim removed 3 bases at V and 7 bases at J, leaving 6 bases unmatched. CDR1 is MDHEN, CDR2 SYDVKM, per germline. This CDR3 comprises 14 residues. The CDR3 DNA reads as TGTGCCAGCAGTTTGTCGGGACAGCGGCAGCCCCAGCATTTT. As protein: CASSLSGQRQPQHF.

This clone was detected only a few times. This chain connects TRBV25-1 to TRBJ2-7, with a possible D match to TRBD1 (5 bases). This CDR3 contains 11 residues. V was pared by 7 bases and J by 2 bases, with 6 bases between. Germline CDR1 reads MGHDK; CDR2 reads SYGVNS. In DNA, the CDR3 is TGTGCCAGCAAGGGGCCCTACGAGCAGTACTTC. This translates into CASKGPYEQYF.

The gene calls are TRBV6-6 and TRBJ2-7; TRBD1 might be the D (6 bases). The CDR3 has 14 residues. CDR1 MNHNY and CDR2 SVGAGI come from the germline V gene (reference sequence). V shed 6 bases and J shed 4 bases, with 16 bases lying between them. The CDR3 bases are TGTGCCAGCAGCTTACCCGGGACACCGTACGAGCAGTACTTC. Its translation is CASSLPGTPYEQYF.

This rearrangement joins TRBV6-5 to TRBJ2-1; D ambiguous. V lost 5 bases and J 9 bases, leaving 17 bases between the germline ends. The CDR3 consists of 14 residues. From germline, CDR1 is MNHEY and CDR2 SVGAGI. DNA for the CDR3: TGTGCCAGCAGTCTTCAATCCTCCCGGAGTGAGCAGTTCTTC. Amino acids: CASSLQSSRSEQFF.

This clone showed up just once. The CDR3: CASSTNRGGNQPQHF. DNA of the CDR3: TGTGCCAGCAGCACAAACAGGGGGGGCAATCAGCCCCAGCATTTT. The genes are TRBV9 and TRBJ1-5; 8 bases fit TRBD1. From germline, CDR1 is SGDLS and CDR2 YYNGEE. The J segment lost 2 bases and the V segment lost 4 bases, leaving 5 bases of the junction unmatched. CDR3 size: 15 residues. Full variable domain (remainder filled in from reference TRBV9 and TRBJ1-5): DSGVTQTPKHLITATGQRVTLRCSPRSGDLSVYWYQQSLDQGLQFLIQYYNGEERAKGNILERFSAQQFPDLHSELNLSSLELGDSALYFCASSTNRGGNQPQHFGDGTRLSIL.

The J gene is TRBJ2-2, the V gene TRBV2; possibly TRBD1 for D (5 bases). The CDR3 spans 13 residues. V gave up 4 bases and J gave up 4 bases, with 7 bases separating them. Germline V gives CDR1 SNHLY, CDR2 FYNNEI. The CDR3 region is CASSGQSTGELFF. The CDR3 region has the DNA TGTGCCAGCAGTGGACAGTCCACCGGGGAGCTGTTTTTT. Drawing the rest from reference TRBV2 and TRBJ2-2, the complete variable domain is EPEVTQTPSHQVTQMGQEVILRCVPISNHLYFYWYRQILGQKVEFLVSFYNNEISEKSEIFDDQFSVERPDGSNFTLKIRSTKLEDSAMYFCASSGQSTGELFFGEGSRLTVL.

This clone appeared a few times. At the DNA level, this CDR3 is encoded by other sequences in the same sample as well. The genes are TRBV6-1 and TRBJ2-7; 8 nucleotides align to TRBD1. The CDR3 runs to 13 residues. CDR1 is MNHNS and CDR2 is SASEGT in the germline V gene. V trimming: 4 bases; J trimming: 2 bases; junction bases outside the gene matches: 1. The CDR3 loop reads CASSARGPYEQYF. The CDR3 coding sequence is TGTGCCAGCAGTGCCAGGGGGCCCTACGAGCAGTACTTC.

The V gene is TRBV2, the J gene TRBJ2-4; 10 bases fit TRBD1. Per germline, CDR1 SNHLY and CDR2 FYNNEI. V was pared by 4 bases and J by 0 bases, with 15 bases of the junction left unmatched. The CDR3 loop spans 20 amino acids. In DNA form, the CDR3 reads TGTGCCAGCAGTGGCCCCCGGGACAGGGGAATACCACTAGCCAAAAACATTCAGTACTTC. It is translated as CASSGPRDRGIPLAKNIQYF.

J is TRBJ1-2 and V is TRBV27, with TRBD1 as a possible D gene (5 bases). Trimming stripped 5 bases from V and 8 bases from J, with 21 bases between. This CDR3 region has 15 residues. CDR1 is MNHEY, CDR2 SMNVEV, per germline (reference sequence). CDR3 nucleotide sequence: TGTGCCAGCAGTCCAAAACTATTAGGGGCCCGAGGCTACACCTTC. Its translation is CASSPKLLGARGYTF.

This clone appeared a single time. V and J are TRBV6-1 and TRBJ1-1; D is ambiguous. The CDR3 is made up of 14 amino acids. Germline V gene data show CDR1 as MNHNS and CDR2 as SASEGT. V lost 3 bases to trimming and J lost 2 bases, with 10 bases between them. The CDR3, as DNA: TGTGCCAGCAGTGAGAAGAGGACTAACACTGAAGCTTTCTTT. This encodes CASSEKRTNTEAFF.

The chain recombines TRBV30 with TRBJ1-5; 12 nucleotides match TRBD1. The germline CDR1 and CDR2 sequences are GTSNPN and SVGIG (reference sequence). The CDR3 consists of 17 residues. Losses at the gene ends were 4 bases for V and 1 base for J; bases not matched to a gene: 8. CDR3 loop: CAWIWDRGQKSNQPQHF. CDR3 DNA sequence: TGTGCCTGGATTTGGGACAGGGGGCAGAAGAGCAATCAGCCCCAGCATTTT. Filled out from reference TRBV30 and TRBJ1-5, the complete variable domain reads SQTIHQWPATLVQPVGSPLSLECTVEGTSNPNLYWYRQAAGRGLQLLFYSVGIGQISSEVPQNLSASRPQDRQFILSSKKLLLSDSGFYLCAWIWDRGQKSNQPQHFGDGTRLSIL.

The gene calls are TRBV4-1 and TRBJ2-2; 7 positions match TRBD1. After removal of 0 bases from V and 0 bases from J, the junction contained 1 base not matched to a gene. Germline V gene sequence: CDR1 MGHRA, CDR2 YSYEKL. The CDR3 contains 16 residues. CDR3: CASSQDGQANTGELFF. DNA for the CDR3: TGCGCCAGCAGCCAAGATGGACAGGCGAACACCGGGGAGCTGTTTTTT.